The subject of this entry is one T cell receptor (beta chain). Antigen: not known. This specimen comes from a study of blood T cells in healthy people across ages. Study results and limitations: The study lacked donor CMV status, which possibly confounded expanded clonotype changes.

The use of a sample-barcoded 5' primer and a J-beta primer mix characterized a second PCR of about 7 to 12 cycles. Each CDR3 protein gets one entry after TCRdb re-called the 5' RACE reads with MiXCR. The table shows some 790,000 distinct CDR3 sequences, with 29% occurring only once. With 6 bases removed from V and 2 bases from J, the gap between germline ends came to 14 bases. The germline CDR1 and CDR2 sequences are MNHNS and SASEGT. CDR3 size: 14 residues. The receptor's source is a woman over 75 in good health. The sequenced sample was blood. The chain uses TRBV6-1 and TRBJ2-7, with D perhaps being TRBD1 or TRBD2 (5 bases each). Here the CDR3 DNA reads TGTGCCAGCAGGGCTACCGGGACCACCTACGAGCAGTACTTC. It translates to CASRATGTTYEQYF.